The clone carrying this T cell receptor (beta chain) has at least ten counts. These data originate in a study of regulatory T cells in long-lasting Graves disease. Regarding time point: newly diagnosed GD, antithyroid drugs for less than 3 months. From RNA extracted from PBMCs, the TCR library was made. Construction of TCR beta libraries relied on iRepertoire HTBI primers and on Arm-PCR targeting CDR3 regions. MiXCR, applied by TCRdb to the multiplex PCR reads, yields one record per CDR3 protein. The data contain roughly 500,000 distinct CDR3 sequences, about 14% of them singletons. This CDR3 contains 13 residues. Trimming removed 2 bases from V and 1 base from J, with 8 bases in between. Per germline, CDR1 DFQATT and CDR2 SNEGSKA (reference sequence). The same data also went into a second study, on T cells in Graves' hyperthyroidism and ophthalmopathy.

The sequenced sample was peripheral blood mononuclear cells (PBMCs), obtained at new diagnosis, from a patient treated with antithyroid drugs. The rearrangement joins TRBV20-1 to TRBJ1-1, with a possible D match to TRBD1 (5 bases). The receptor's source is a man aged 30 to 39 with Graves disease. As DNA, the CDR3 is TGCAGTGCTAGATGGGACCCGAACACTGAAGCTTTCTTT. Its protein product is CSARWDPNTEAFF.